What follows are 25 T cell receptor beta chains derived from one specimen sequenced in a study of chemoradiotherapy in HPV16-positive cancers. Clones were sequenced by immunoSEQ multiplex PCR, and TCRdb holds only the in-frame ones, with some missing. The table has about 17,000 clones, nearly 90% seen once. The sample here was blood, taken from a patient who underwent chemoradiotherapy. The receptors originated from a human donor with HPV-associated anogenital cancer.

The rearrangement uses TRBV6-1 and TRBJ1-5; unclear D gene. Germline V CDR1 and CDR2: MNHNS, SASEGT. Between the trimmed V and J ends, which lost 4 bases and 3 bases, there was a span of 7 bases. This CDR3 is 13 amino acids long. The DNA of the CDR3 is TGTGCCAGCAGTGGACACCTCAATCAGCCCCAGCATTTT. It encodes CASSGHLNQPQHF.

The genes are TRBV4-1 and TRBJ2-7; the match to TRBD2 covers 9 bases. Trimming cost V 2 bases and J 2 bases; bases outside gene matches: 4. The germline gives CDR1 MGHRA, CDR2 YSYEKL. This CDR3 has 15 amino acids. CDR3 in amino acids: CASSQMAGGPYEQYF. CDR3 bases: TGCGCCAGCAGCCAAATGGCGGGAGGGCCCTACGAGCAGTACTTC.

The V and J genes are TRBV28 and TRBJ1-2; no clear D. V was shortened by 4 bases and J by 2 bases, with 11 bases between the two germline ends. The CDR3 is 14 residues long. The germline V gene has CDR1 MDHEN and CDR2 SYDVKM. The CDR3 nucleotides read TGTGCCAGCAGTTCATATAAGATGAACTATGGCTACACCTTC. Its protein product is CASSSYKMNYGYTF.

The chain recombines TRBV14 with TRBJ1-2; TRBD1 agrees at 8 bases. The germline gives CDR1 SGHDN, CDR2 FVKESK. J lost 5 bases, V lost 6 bases, and 5 bases had no gene match. There are 13 residues in the CDR3. The CDR3 spells CASSGQGFYGYTF. DNA of the CDR3: TGTGCCAGCAGTGGACAGGGCTTTTATGGCTACACCTTC.

The rearrangement joins TRBV13 to TRBJ2-7, with 8 bases aligning to TRBD2. CDR1 PRHDT and CDR2 FYEKMQ come from the germline V gene (reference sequence). V gave up 0 bases and J gave up 4 bases; unmatched junction bases: 11. CDR3 length: 17 amino acids. CDR3 protein: CASSLGLSVAGTYEQYF. CDR3 nucleotide sequence: TGTGCCAGCAGCTTAGGCCTCTCGGTAGCGGGAACGTACGAGCAGTACTTC.

This clone appeared once. The V call is TRBV19, the J call TRBJ2-2, with D perhaps TRBD2 (5 bases). The germline CDR1 and CDR2 sequences are LNHDA and SQIVND (reference sequence). The CDR3 is made up of 12 amino acids. V lost 7 bases and J 3 bases, leaving 6 bases between the germline ends. The CDR3 DNA is TGTGCCAGTAAGAGGGACACCGGGGAGCTGTTTTTT. Amino acids: CASKRDTGELFF. The full variable domain, rest sourced from reference TRBV19 and TRBJ2-2, is DGGITQSPKYLFRKEGQNVTLSCEQNLNHDAMYWYRQDPGQGLRLIYYSQIVNDFQKGDIAEGYSVSREKKESFPLTVTSAQKNPTAFYLCASKRDTGELFFGEGSRLTVL.

The rearrangement joins TRBV6-1 to TRBJ2-6; 10 bases fit TRBD2. The CDR3 is 18 amino acids. J lost 1 base, V lost 3 bases, and 6 bases had no gene match. From germline, CDR1 is MNHNS and CDR2 SASEGT. CDR3 bases: TGTGCCAGCAGTGAGTACCCTAGCGGGAGATCTGGGGCCAACGTCCTGACTTTC. Its protein product is CASSEYPSGRSGANVLTF.

The chain recombines TRBV27 with TRBJ2-1; TRBD2 aligns across 8 bases. The germline CDR1 and CDR2 sequences are MNHEY and SMNVEV (reference sequence). CDR3 length equals 15 residues. Germline trimming cut 5 bases from V and 2 bases from J; bases unmatched to any gene: 5. The CDR3 sequence is CASSPRGGPYNEQFF. The CDR3 DNA sequence: TGTGCCAGCAGTCCTCGGGGGGGCCCCTACAATGAGCAGTTCTTC.

This clone has a handful of counts. Here the CDR3 DNA reads TGTGCCAGCAGTGGGCTAGCGGGGGGCCAAGAGACCCAGTACTTC. It yields the protein CASSGLAGGQETQYF. This chain connects TRBV6-6 to TRBJ2-5; TRBD2 aligns across 11 bases. CDR1 and CDR2 from the germline V gene are MNHNY and SVGAGI (reference sequence). The J segment lost 1 base and the V segment lost 5 bases, leaving 3 bases of the junction unmatched. The CDR3 length is 15 residues.

The chain combines TRBV7-6 with TRBJ2-5; D is uncertain. The CDR3 loop spans 14 amino acids. Germline lookup yields CDR1 SGHVS and CDR2 FNYEAQ. Trimming left V 3 bases short and J 0 bases short, with 8 bases between. This CDR3 reads CASSFPGNQETQYF. The CDR3, as DNA: TGTGCCAGCAGCTTCCCCGGCAACCAAGAGACCCAGTACTTC.

V usage is TRBV5-1 and J usage is TRBJ2-6, with D hard to call. CDR3 size: 15 residues. Germline V gene data show CDR1 as SGHRS and CDR2 as YFSETQ. The ends were cut back, 0 bases at V and 0 bases at J, with 4 bases in the middle. CDR3 protein: CASSLDGSGANVLTF. The CDR3 region has the DNA TGCGCCAGCAGCTTGGATGGCTCTGGGGCCAACGTCCTGACTTTC.

This clone was seen more than once but under ten times. The V call is TRBV6-6, the J call TRBJ2-7; TRBD1 is a possible D gene (5 bases). Looked up from germline, CDR1 is MNHNY and CDR2 is SVGAGI (reference sequence). Trimming pared 5 bases from V and 4 bases from J, leaving 6 bases between. This CDR3 region has 11 residues. CDR3 in DNA: TGTGCCAGCAGTGACAGATACGAGCAGTACTTC. It is translated as CASSDRYEQYF.

The chain combines TRBV5-4 with TRBJ1-1; no reliable D call. V was trimmed by 9 bases and J by 5 bases, leaving 26 bases between them. Germline CDR1 reads SGHNT; CDR2 reads YYREEE (reference sequence). The length of the CDR3 is 16 residues. The CDR3: CATFPGGPSLKTEAFF. The CDR3 DNA reads TGTGCCACCTTCCCAGGCGGGCCATCCCTCAAGACTGAAGCTTTCTTT.

V usage is TRBV29-1 and J usage is TRBJ2-7, with 8 nucleotides matching TRBD2. The V gene end was trimmed by 0 bases and the J gene end by 2 bases; junction bases not matched to a gene: 15. Germline values: CDR1 SQVTM, CDR2 ANQGSEA. The CDR3 is 18 amino acids. The CDR3 region has the DNA TGCAGCGTTGAAGATCTGGGCCAGACCGGGACTAGTCCCTACGAGCAGTACTTC. Encoded protein: CSVEDLGQTGTSPYEQYF.

This chain connects TRBV27 to TRBJ2-1; 10 bases agree with TRBD2. V shed 6 bases, J shed 6 bases, and the junction held 8 bases outside the gene matches. The CDR3 is 15 residues long. Germline V CDR1 and CDR2: MNHEY, SMNVEV (reference sequence). The CDR3 DNA reads as TGTGCCAGCAGGTCAGCGGGAGGGGTAGTCAATGAGCAGTTCTTC. It codes for CASRSAGGVVNEQFF.

The chain combines TRBV10-1 with TRBJ2-7; a possible D gene is TRBD2 (6 bases). Trimming stripped 9 bases from V and 0 bases from J, with 12 bases between. Germline lookup yields CDR1 WNHNN and CDR2 SYGVQD (reference sequence). This CDR3 spans 13 amino acids. This chain's CDR3 is CASSRGSSYEQYF. Written as DNA, the CDR3 is TGCGCCAGTTCACGGGGGAGCTCCTACGAGCAGTACTTC.

This chain connects TRBV6-5 to TRBJ1-5, with a weak D call TRBD1 (5 bases). This CDR3 region has 14 residues. V dropped 8 bases and J dropped 2 bases, with 13 bases sitting between them. CDR1 and CDR2 from the germline V gene are MNHEY and SVGAGI. The CDR3: CASGAGYGNQPQHF. CDR3 sequence (DNA): TGTGCCAGCGGAGCAGGGTACGGCAATCAGCCCCAGCATTTT.

The chain employs TRBV30 and TRBJ1-5; D not certain. CDR3 length: 13 amino acids. Looked up from germline, CDR1 is GTSNPN and CDR2 is SVGIG (reference sequence). V was cut by 2 bases and J by 5 bases, with 10 bases left in between. The CDR3 nucleotides are TGTGCCTGGAGTCTGACAAGACATCAGCCCCAGCATTTT. The encoded protein is CAWSLTRHQPQHF. Full variable domain (remainder filled in from reference TRBV30 and TRBJ1-5): SQTIHQWPATLVQPVGSPLSLECTVEGTSNPNLYWYRQAAGRGLQLLFYSVGIGQISSEVPQNLSASRPQDRQFILSSKKLLLSDSGFYLCAWSLTRHQPQHFGDGTRLSIL.

This clone was seen a handful of times. The chain couples TRBV5-1 to TRBJ1-1; possible D gene TRBD1, 6 bases. Germline loops: CDR1 SGHRS, CDR2 YFSETQ. This CDR3 is built from 15 residues. Between the trimmed V and J ends, which lost 0 bases and 6 bases, there was a span of 15 bases. CDR3 amino acids: CASSLDSGPGAEAFF. CDR3 in DNA: TGCGCCAGCAGCTTGGATTCAGGGCCAGGGGCTGAAGCTTTCTTT.

The chain links TRBV5-1 to TRBJ2-2, with a possible D match to TRBD1 (6 bases). The CDR3 is 16 residues long. Germline values: CDR1 SGHRS, CDR2 YFSETQ. V lost 0 bases and J lost 4, with 13 bases in between. Written as DNA, the CDR3 is TGCGCCAGCAGCTTGGAAGGGGGTGTGAGCACCGGGGAGCTGTTTTTT. Translated: CASSLEGGVSTGELFF.

This chain uses TRBV5-6 with TRBJ2-5, with a tentative D call TRBD2 (5 bases). Trimming stripped 1 base from V and 4 bases from J, with 8 bases between. Germline values: CDR1 SGHDT, CDR2 YYEEEE. This CDR3 spans 13 amino acids. The CDR3 spells CASSLFSGETQYF. The CDR3 nucleotides are TGTGCCAGCAGCTTGTTCAGCGGAGAGACCCAGTACTTC. Based on the CDR3 plus reference TRBV5-6 and TRBJ2-5, the full variable domain is DAGVTQSPTHLIKTRGQQVTLRCSPKSGHDTVSWYQQALGQGPQFIFQYYEEEERQRGNFPDRFSGHQFPNYSSELNVNALLLGDSALYLCASSLFSGETQYFGPGTRLLVL.

A single count supports this clone. The chain has TRBV4-2 and TRBJ2-1; D gene unclear. The V end was cut by 0 bases, the J end by 4 bases, with 4 bases between. CDR1 is LGHNA, CDR2 YNFKEQ, per germline. The CDR3 loop spans 13 amino acids. The CDR3 sequence: CASSQDLYNEQFF. The CDR3 DNA reads as TGTGCCAGCAGCCAAGACTTGTACAATGAGCAGTTCTTC.

J is TRBJ2-1 and V is TRBV7-3; TRBD1 aligns across 10 bases. Germline V gene sequence: CDR1 SGHTA, CDR2 FQGTGA. CDR3 length: 17 amino acids. Trimming cost V 0 bases and J 7 bases; bases outside gene matches: 9. DNA of the CDR3: TGTGCCAGCAGCTTAACGCCGTGGACAGGGGGTGAGAATGAGCAGTTCTTC. Translation: CASSLTPWTGGENEQFF.

The J gene is TRBJ1-1, the V gene TRBV28; D is uncertain. This CDR3 has 12 amino acids. Germline V CDR1 and CDR2: MDHEN, SYDVKM. Trimming left V 3 bases short and J 10 bases short, with 12 bases between. The CDR3 is CASSFYLGLAFF. The CDR3 nucleotides read TGTGCCAGCAGTTTCTACTTGGGATTAGCTTTCTTT.

The chain employs TRBV5-1 and TRBJ1-1; D is ambiguous. CDR1 is SGHRS, CDR2 YFSETQ, per germline. The CDR3 contains 15 residues. Trimming cost V 3 bases and J 5 bases, with 17 bases left between them. CDR3 sequence reads: CASSSGRSHGTEAFF. Written as DNA, the CDR3 is TGCGCCAGCAGCTCCGGACGCTCCCATGGGACTGAAGCTTTCTTT.